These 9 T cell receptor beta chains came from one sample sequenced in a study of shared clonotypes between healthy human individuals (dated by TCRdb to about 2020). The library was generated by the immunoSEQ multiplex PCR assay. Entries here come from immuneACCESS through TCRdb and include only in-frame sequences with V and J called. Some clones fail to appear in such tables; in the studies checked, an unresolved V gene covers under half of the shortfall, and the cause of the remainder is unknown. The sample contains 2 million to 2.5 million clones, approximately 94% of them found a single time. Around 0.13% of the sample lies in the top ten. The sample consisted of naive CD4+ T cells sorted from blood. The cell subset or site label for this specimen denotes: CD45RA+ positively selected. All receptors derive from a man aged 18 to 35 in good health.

The CDR3 spells CASSSWTSGSLETQYF. CDR3 DNA: TGCGCCAGCAGCTCTTGGACTAGCGGGAGTCTGGAGACCCAGTACTTC. V gene TRBV5-1 combines with J gene TRBJ2-5; 13 nucleotides match TRBD2. The CDR3 totals 16 residues. V was clipped by 3 bases and J by 5 bases; unmatched bases: 7. Per germline, CDR1 SGHRS and CDR2 YFSETQ.

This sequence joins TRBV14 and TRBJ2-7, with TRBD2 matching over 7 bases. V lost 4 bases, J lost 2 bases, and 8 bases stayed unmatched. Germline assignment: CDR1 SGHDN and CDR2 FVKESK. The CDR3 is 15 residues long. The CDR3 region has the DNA TGTGCCAGCAGCCTCGTGGGGGGGACCCCCTACGAGCAGTACTTC. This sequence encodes CASSLVGGTPYEQYF.

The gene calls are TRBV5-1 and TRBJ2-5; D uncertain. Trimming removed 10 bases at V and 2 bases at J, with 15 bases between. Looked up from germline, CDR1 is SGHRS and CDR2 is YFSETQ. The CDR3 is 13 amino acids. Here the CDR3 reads CASNLRAQETQYF. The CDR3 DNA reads TGCGCCTCGAATTTACGGGCTCAAGAGACCCAGTACTTC.

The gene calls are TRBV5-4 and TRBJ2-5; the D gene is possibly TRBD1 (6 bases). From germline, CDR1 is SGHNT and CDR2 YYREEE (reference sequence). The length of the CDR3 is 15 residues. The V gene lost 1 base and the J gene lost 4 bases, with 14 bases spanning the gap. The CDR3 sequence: CASSLQNGGAETQYF. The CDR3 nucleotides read TGTGCCAGCAGCTTGCAAAATGGGGGCGCAGAGACCCAGTACTTC.

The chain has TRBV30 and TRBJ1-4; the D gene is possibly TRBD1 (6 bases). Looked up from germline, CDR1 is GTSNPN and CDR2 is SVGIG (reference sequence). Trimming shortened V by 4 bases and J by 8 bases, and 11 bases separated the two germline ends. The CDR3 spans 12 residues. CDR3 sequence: CAWKQGKEKLFF. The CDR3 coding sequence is TGTGCCTGGAAACAGGGAAAAGAAAAACTGTTTTTT.

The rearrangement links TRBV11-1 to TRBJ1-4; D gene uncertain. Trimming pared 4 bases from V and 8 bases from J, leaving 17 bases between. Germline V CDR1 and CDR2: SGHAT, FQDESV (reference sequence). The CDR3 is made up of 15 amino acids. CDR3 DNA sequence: TGTGCCAGCAGCTGGGGAGGCGGACCGGGGGAAAAACTGTTTTTT. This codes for CASSWGGGPGEKLFF.

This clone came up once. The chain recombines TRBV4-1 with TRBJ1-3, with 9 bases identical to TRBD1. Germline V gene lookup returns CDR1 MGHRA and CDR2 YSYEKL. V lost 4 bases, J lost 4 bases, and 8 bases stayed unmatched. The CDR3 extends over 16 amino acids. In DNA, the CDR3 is TGCGCCAGCAGCCTAGCCGGGACAGGGAACGGAAACACCATATATTTT. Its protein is CASSLAGTGNGNTIYF.

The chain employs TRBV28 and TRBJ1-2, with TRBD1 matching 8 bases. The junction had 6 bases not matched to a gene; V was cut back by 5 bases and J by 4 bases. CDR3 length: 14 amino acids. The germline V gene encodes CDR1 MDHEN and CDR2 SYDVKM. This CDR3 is CASSLLDRGYGYTF. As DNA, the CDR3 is TGTGCCAGCAGTCTTCTCGACAGGGGCTATGGCTACACCTTC.

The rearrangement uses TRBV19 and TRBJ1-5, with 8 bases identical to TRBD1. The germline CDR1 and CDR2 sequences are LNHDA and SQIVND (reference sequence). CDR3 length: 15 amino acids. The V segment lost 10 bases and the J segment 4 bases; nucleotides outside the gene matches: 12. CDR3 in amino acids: CATETGTGQNQPQHF. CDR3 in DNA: TGTGCCACCGAGACCGGGACAGGCCAAAATCAGCCCCAGCATTTT. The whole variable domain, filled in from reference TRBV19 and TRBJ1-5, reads DGGITQSPKYLFRKEGQNVTLSCEQNLNHDAMYWYRQDPGQGLRLIYYSQIVNDFQKGDIAEGYSVSREKKESFPLTVTSAQKNPTAFYLCATETGTGQNQPQHFGDGTRLSIL.